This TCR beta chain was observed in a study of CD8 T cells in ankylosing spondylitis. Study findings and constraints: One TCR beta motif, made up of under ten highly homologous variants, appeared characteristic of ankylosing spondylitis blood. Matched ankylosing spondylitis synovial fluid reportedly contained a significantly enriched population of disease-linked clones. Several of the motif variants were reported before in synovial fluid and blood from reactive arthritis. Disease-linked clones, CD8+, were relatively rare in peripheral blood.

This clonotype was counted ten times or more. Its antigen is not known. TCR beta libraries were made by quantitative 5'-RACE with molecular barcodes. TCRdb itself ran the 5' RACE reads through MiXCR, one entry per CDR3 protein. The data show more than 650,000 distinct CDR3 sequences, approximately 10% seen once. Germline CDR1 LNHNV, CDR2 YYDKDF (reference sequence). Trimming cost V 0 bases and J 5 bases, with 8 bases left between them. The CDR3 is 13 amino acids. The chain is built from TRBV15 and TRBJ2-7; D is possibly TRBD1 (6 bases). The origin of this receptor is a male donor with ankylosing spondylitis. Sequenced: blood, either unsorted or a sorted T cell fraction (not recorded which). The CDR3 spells CATSREGADEQYF. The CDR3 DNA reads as TGTGCCACCAGCAGAGAGGGGGCCGACGAGCAGTACTTC.